The 21 T cell receptor beta chains presented below share a single source sample, sequenced in a study of T cell changes during pregnancy in multiple sclerosis. Sequenced by immunoSEQ multiplex PCR; TCRdb stores in-frame clones only, minus some. The sample records about 99,000 clones, under 95% being singletons. Sequenced material: peripheral blood, taken after pregnancy. These receptors were taken from a female donor with multiple sclerosis, enrolled in a pregnancy study.

The V call is TRBV4-1, the J call TRBJ2-2, with TRBD2 identical over 8 bases. CDR1 is MGHRA, CDR2 YSYEKL, per germline. The length of the CDR3 is 16 residues. V trimming: 3 bases; J trimming: 7 bases; junction bases outside the gene matches: 10. For the CDR3, the DNA is TGCGCCAGCAGCCAGGGATTGGGGACTAGGGTCGGGGAGCTGTTTTTT. Translation gives CASSQGLGTRVGELFF.

This chain links TRBV2 with TRBJ2-4; TRBD2 matches at 13 bases. The junction had 9 bases not matched to a gene; V was cut back by 10 bases and J by 0 bases. The CDR3 extends over 17 amino acids. Germline V gives CDR1 SNHLY, CDR2 FYNNEI. The DNA of the CDR3 is TGTGCCACTTCCGGGACTAGCGGGAACCTAGCCAAAAACATTCAGTACTTC. Its protein product is CATSGTSGNLAKNIQYF.

V and J are TRBV7-9 and TRBJ2-3, with D perhaps matching TRBD2 (6 bases). CDR1 and CDR2 (germline): SEHNR, FQNEAQ (reference sequence). With 5 bases removed from V and 3 bases from J, the gap between germline ends came to 15 bases. The CDR3 is made up of 15 amino acids. Here the CDR3 DNA reads TGTGCCAGCAGCCCGCAAGGACGGGAGACAGATACGCAGTATTTT. This encodes CASSPQGRETDTQYF.

CDR3 sequence reads: CASSFSFGFDRWNTEAFF. The CDR3, as DNA: TGTGCCAGCAGCTTCTCCTTCGGGTTCGACCGCTGGAACACTGAAGCTTTCTTT. The chain uses TRBV7-8 and TRBJ1-1; D unresolved. The germline V gene encodes CDR1 SGHVS and CDR2 FQNEAQ. Trimming removed 3 bases at V and 1 base at J, with 21 bases between. The CDR3 has 18 residues. Complete variable domain (other parts from reference TRBV7-8 and TRBJ1-1): GAGVSQSPRYKVAKRGQDVALRCDPISGHVSLFWYQQALGQGPEFLTYFQNEAQLDKSGLPSDRFFAERPEGSVSTLKIQRTQQEDSAVYLCASSFSFGFDRWNTEAFFGQGTRLTVV.

CDR3 residues: CATAVGGEVYEQYF. CDR3 DNA: TGTGCCACAGCAGTGGGAGGGGAGGTCTACGAGCAGTACTTC. The chain recombines TRBV2 with TRBJ2-7, with 7 nucleotides matching TRBD2. Germline assignment: CDR1 SNHLY and CDR2 FYNNEI. The CDR3 covers 14 residues. Trimming at V came to 10 bases and at J to 3 bases, leaving 12 bases not matched to a gene.

A few counts support this clone. This CDR3 is CASSLSAGELFF. CDR3 DNA sequence: TGTGCCAGCAGTCTAAGTGCCGGGGAGCTGTTTTTT. This chain links TRBV7-2 with TRBJ2-2; no clear D. The CDR3 consists of 12 residues. V was cut by 6 bases and J by 6 bases, with 8 bases left in between. Germline CDR1 reads SGHTA; CDR2 reads FQGNSA.

In nucleotides, the CDR3 is TGTGCCAGCAGCAAAAAGGGGTTTCAGAACAATGAGCAGTTCTTC. This sequence encodes CASSKKGFQNNEQFF. The chain employs TRBV5-4 and TRBJ2-1; TRBD1 is a possible D gene (5 bases). The CDR3 is made up of 15 amino acids. Germline CDR1 and CDR2: SGHNT and YYREEE (reference sequence). Trimming shortened V by 4 bases and J by 5 bases, and 16 bases separated the two germline ends.

The chain is built from TRBV10-2 and TRBJ2-7; 10 bases agree with TRBD1. V trimming: 4 bases; J trimming: 8 bases; junction bases outside the gene matches: 11. CDR1 and CDR2 from the germline V gene are WSHSY and SAAADI. This CDR3 has 15 residues. This CDR3 is CASSAPGQGSTKQYF. As DNA, the CDR3 is TGCGCCAGCAGTGCTCCGGGACAGGGGTCTACGAAGCAGTACTTC.

The gene calls are TRBV7-9 and TRBJ2-7; possible D gene TRBD1, 5 bases. V lost 5 bases and J lost 1, with 18 bases in between. The CDR3 consists of 16 residues. Looked up from germline, CDR1 is SEHNR and CDR2 is FQNEAQ (reference sequence). The CDR3 region is CASSPQWQGSSYEQYF. In DNA, the CDR3 is TGTGCCAGCAGCCCCCAATGGCAGGGAAGTTCCTACGAGCAGTACTTC.

The rearrangement uses TRBV19 and TRBJ1-1; D gene ambiguous. The V gene's germline CDR1 is LNHDA and CDR2 SQIVND (reference sequence). V was clipped by 0 bases and J by 1 base, with 12 bases between them. The length of the CDR3 is 16 residues. The CDR3 loop reads CASSIDPVYENTEAFF. CDR3 nucleotides: TGTGCCAGTAGTATAGATCCGGTATATGAGAACACTGAAGCTTTCTTT. Full variable domain (rest looked up from reference TRBV19 and TRBJ1-1): DGGITQSPKYLFRKEGQNVTLSCEQNLNHDAMYWYRQDPGQGLRLIYYSQIVNDFQKGDIAEGYSVSREKKESFPLTVTSAQKNPTAFYLCASSIDPVYENTEAFFGQGTRLTVV.

This clone was seen once. The J gene is TRBJ2-7, the V gene TRBV27; 9 positions agree with TRBD2. The length of the CDR3 is 14 residues. Germline V gene sequence: CDR1 MNHEY, CDR2 SMNVEV (reference sequence). J lost 5 bases, V lost 0 bases, and 2 bases had no gene match. CDR3 nucleotides: TGTGCCAGCAGTTTATCGGCGGGAGGGGACGAGCAGTACTTC. It translates to CASSLSAGGDEQYF.

The chain uses TRBV11-2 and TRBJ2-7; 10 bases fit TRBD2. The CDR3 is 18 residues long. V was clipped by 4 bases and J by 0 bases; unmatched bases: 12. The V gene's germline CDR1 is SGHAT and CDR2 FQNNGV. The CDR3 loop is CASSSEREGYLSSYEQYF. DNA for the CDR3: TGTGCCAGCAGCTCCGAGCGGGAGGGCTACCTAAGCTCCTACGAGCAGTACTTC. Full variable domain (remainder filled in from reference TRBV11-2 and TRBJ2-7): EAGVAQSPRYKIIEKRQSVAFWCNPISGHATLYWYQQILGQGPKLLIQFQNNGVVDDSQLPKDRFSAERLKGVDSTLKIQPAKLEDSAVYLCASSSEREGYLSSYEQYFGPGTRLTVT.

The J gene is TRBJ1-2, the V gene TRBV5-6; 8 nucleotides agree with TRBD1. This CDR3 contains 14 residues. V was pared by 4 bases and J by 4 bases, with 6 bases of the junction left unmatched. Germline assignment: CDR1 SGHDT and CDR2 YYEEEE. The CDR3 DNA follows: TGTGCCAGCAGCCCTGGACAGGGTAGCTATGGCTACACCTTC. Translated: CASSPGQGSYGYTF.

The chain carries TRBV1 and TRBJ1-1; TRBD1 was called by the table and not checked on the DNA. TRBV1 is a recognized pseudogene. The CDR3 is 22 amino acids. In DNA, the CDR3 is TGCACCAGCAGCCAAGATAACGACTTTACCGGGACAGGGAATTTTTGGGGCACTGAAGCTTTCTTT. Translation gives CTSSQDNDFTGTGNFWGTEAFF.

The chain links TRBV5-1 to TRBJ2-1; TRBD2 agrees at 9 bases. This CDR3 is built from 20 residues. CDR1 is SGHRS and CDR2 is YFSETQ in the germline V gene. The ends lost 0 bases at V and 3 bases at J; junction bases unmatched: 16. As DNA, the CDR3 is TGCGCCAGCAGCTTGGTACGTCTAGCGGGAAGACCCTTTAACTACAATGAGCAGTTCTTC. Encoded protein: CASSLVRLAGRPFNYNEQFF.

The chain couples TRBV2 to TRBJ2-5, with 7 bases identical to TRBD2. Germline V gene lookup returns CDR1 SNHLY and CDR2 FYNNEI. Unmatched junction bases numbered 7, after V lost 4 bases and J lost 2 bases. The CDR3 totals 15 residues. The CDR3 coding sequence is TGTGCCAGCAGTGGGGGGGGACTACCGCAAGAGACCCAGTACTTC. Its protein is CASSGGGLPQETQYF.

V usage is TRBV5-4 and J usage is TRBJ2-7, with 8 bases that match TRBD2. The CDR3 extends over 13 amino acids. V shed 4 bases, J shed 2 bases, and the junction held 2 bases outside the gene matches. Looked up from germline, CDR1 is SGHNT and CDR2 is YYREEE (reference sequence). CDR3 region: CASSRGGAYEQYF. In nucleotides, the CDR3 is TGTGCCAGCAGCCGGGGGGGAGCCTACGAGCAGTACTTC.

The J gene is TRBJ1-2, the V gene TRBV5-6; D possibly corresponds to TRBD1 (5 bases). V shed 4 bases and J shed 3 bases, with 16 bases lying between them. CDR1 is SGHDT and CDR2 is YYEEEE in the germline V gene. The CDR3 length is 15 residues. CDR3: CASSLAGDRDYGYTF. Here the CDR3 DNA reads TGTGCCAGCAGCCTGGCGGGGGACCGGGACTATGGCTACACCTTC. Together with reference TRBV5-6 and TRBJ1-2, the CDR3 gives the full variable domain: DAGVTQSPTHLIKTRGQQVTLRCSPKSGHDTVSWYQQALGQGPQFIFQYYEEEERQRGNFPDRFSGHQFPNYSSELNVNALLLGDSALYLCASSLAGDRDYGYTFGSGTRLTVV.

The chain links TRBV7-7 to TRBJ2-3, with TRBD1 identical over 11 bases. The trim removed 6 bases at V and 6 bases at J, leaving 8 bases unmatched. The CDR3 is 15 amino acids. CDR1 and CDR2 from the germline V gene are SSHAT and FNYEAQ (reference sequence). The CDR3 sequence is CASSLGQGVGDTQYF. CDR3 coding DNA: TGTGCCAGCAGTTTGGGACAGGGGGTTGGTGATACGCAGTATTTT.

This rearrangement joins TRBV5-1 to TRBJ1-1; a weak D match, TRBD1 (5 bases). Trimming removed 2 bases from V and 4 bases from J, with 12 bases in between. Germline lookup yields CDR1 SGHRS and CDR2 YFSETQ. This CDR3 has 14 amino acids. The CDR3 DNA is TGCGCCAGCAGCTTCCAGGGAAGTACCACTGAAGCTTTCTTT. As protein: CASSFQGSTTEAFF.

This chain connects TRBV7-7 to TRBJ2-6; TRBD1 agrees at 7 bases. Germline CDR1 is SSHAT and CDR2 is FNYEAQ (reference sequence). The CDR3 loop spans 15 amino acids. Germline trimming cut 5 bases from V and 2 bases from J; bases unmatched to any gene: 3. The CDR3 DNA reads as TGTGCCAGCAGCGCCGGGACAGCTGGGGCCAACGTCCTGACTTTC. As protein: CASSAGTAGANVLTF. Looking up the rest from reference TRBV7-7 and TRBJ2-6 gives the full variable domain: GAGVSQSPRYKVTKRGQDVTLRCDPISSHATLYWYQQALGQGPEFLTYFNYEAQPDKSGLPSDRFSAERPEGSISTLTIQRTEQRDSAMYRCASSAGTAGANVLTFGAGSRLTVL.